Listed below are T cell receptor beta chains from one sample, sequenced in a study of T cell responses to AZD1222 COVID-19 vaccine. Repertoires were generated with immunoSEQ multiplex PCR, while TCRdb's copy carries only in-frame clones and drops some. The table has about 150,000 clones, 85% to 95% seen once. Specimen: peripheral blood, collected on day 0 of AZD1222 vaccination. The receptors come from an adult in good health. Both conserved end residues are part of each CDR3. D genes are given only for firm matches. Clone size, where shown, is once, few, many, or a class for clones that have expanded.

CDR3 protein: CASSSPGQGAYEQYF
CDR3 DNA: TGTGCCAGCAGCTCCCCGGGACAGGGGGCCTACGAGCAGTACTTC
D gene: TRBD1
clone size: -
V gene: TRBV5-4
J gene: TRBJ2-7

CDR3 protein: CATLHYGYTF
CDR3 DNA: TGTGCCACTCTCCACTATGGCTACACCTTC
D gene: -
clone size: -
V gene: TRBV28
J gene: TRBJ1-2

CDR3 protein: CASTPTGEDGYTF
CDR3 DNA: TGTGCCAGCACCCCAACAGGGGAGGATGGCTACACCTTC
D gene: TRBD1
clone size: -
V gene: TRBV5-6
J gene: TRBJ1-2

CDR3 protein: CASSEDGGSNEQFF
CDR3 DNA: TGTGCCAGCAGCGAGGATGGCGGGAGCAATGAGCAGTTCTTC
D gene: TRBD2
clone size: once
V gene: TRBV7-3
J gene: TRBJ2-1

CDR3 protein: CASSPPGQGIRGGSYEQYF
CDR3 DNA: TGTGCCAGTAGTCCCCCCGGACAGGGTATTAGAGGTGGCTCCTACGAGCAGTACTTC
D gene: TRBD1
clone size: -
V gene: TRBV19
J gene: TRBJ2-7

CDR3 protein: CASSNQLRVYGFRHTEAFF
CDR3 DNA: TGTGCCAGCAGCAATCAACTGAGGGTATATGGGTTCCGCCACACTGAAGCTTTCTTT
D gene: -
clone size: -
V gene: TRBV21-1
J gene: TRBJ1-1

CDR3 protein: CASSYSGQEVAEQFF
CDR3 DNA: TGTGCCAGCAGTTACTCCGGACAGGAGGTGGCTGAGCAGTTCTTC
D gene: TRBD1
clone size: -
V gene: TRBV6-2/TRBV6-3
J gene: TRBJ2-1

CDR3 protein: CASSLVGQPDRYGYTF
CDR3 DNA: TGTGCCAGCAGCTTAGTGGGACAGCCCGACAGATATGGCTACACCTTC
D gene: TRBD1
clone size: -
V gene: TRBV7-2
J gene: TRBJ1-2

CDR3 protein: CATGQIYEQYF
CDR3 DNA: TGTGCCACCGGACAGATCTACGAGCAGTACTTC
D gene: -
clone size: -
V gene: TRBV27
J gene: TRBJ2-7

CDR3 protein: CASSQSATGGTDTQYF
CDR3 DNA: TGCGCCAGCAGCCAATCTGCGACAGGGGGCACAGATACGCAGTATTTT
D gene: TRBD1
clone size: -
V gene: TRBV4-3
J gene: TRBJ2-3

CDR3 protein: CASSPKNKPSYEQYF
CDR3 DNA: TGTGCCAGCAGCCCCAAAAATAAGCCCTCCTACGAGCAGTACTTC
D gene: -
clone size: -
V gene: TRBV9
J gene: TRBJ2-7

CDR3 protein: CASSLGAVRADYGYTF
CDR3 DNA: TGTGCCAGCAGCTTAGGGGCGGTAAGGGCGGACTATGGCTACACCTTC
D gene: -
clone size: -
V gene: TRBV11-2
J gene: TRBJ1-2

CDR3 protein: CASSQEPGAFSNQPQHF
CDR3 DNA: TGCGCCAGCAGCCAAGAACCTGGGGCTTTTAGCAATCAGCCCCAGCATTTT
D gene: -
clone size: -
V gene: TRBV4-1
J gene: TRBJ1-5

CDR3 protein: CASSPKETQYF
CDR3 DNA: TGTGCCAGCAGCCCCAAAGAGACCCAGTACTTC
D gene: -
clone size: -
V gene: TRBV12-3/TRBV12-4
J gene: TRBJ2-5

CDR3 protein: CASSQAGVIYGYTF
CDR3 DNA: TGCGCCAGCAGCCAAGCGGGCGTCATCTATGGCTACACCTTC
D gene: -
clone size: -
V gene: TRBV4-1
J gene: TRBJ1-2

CDR3 protein: CASSLSDRVGYEQYF
CDR3 DNA: TGTGCCAGCAGTTTATCGGACAGGGTGGGATACGAGCAGTACTTC
D gene: TRBD1
clone size: -
V gene: TRBV28
J gene: TRBJ2-7

CDR3 protein: CASSLGNLLLDYGYTF
CDR3 DNA: TGTGCCAGCAGCTTGGGTAACCTGCTGTTAGACTATGGCTACACCTTC
D gene: -
clone size: -
V gene: TRBV5-4
J gene: TRBJ1-2

CDR3 protein: CSVRGLAGGRTWELFF
CDR3 DNA: TGCAGCGTCCGAGGGCTAGCGGGGGGACGTACCTGGGAGCTGTTTTTT
D gene: TRBD2
clone size: -
V gene: TRBV29-1
J gene: TRBJ2-2

CDR3 protein: CASSYSRGYGYTF
CDR3 DNA: TGTGCCAGCAGTTACTCGAGAGGCTATGGCTACACCTTC
D gene: -
clone size: -
V gene: TRBV6-5
J gene: TRBJ1-2

CDR3 protein: CASSLRGQGNSYEQYF
CDR3 DNA: TGCGCCAGCAGCCTCCGCGGACAGGGGAACTCCTACGAGCAGTACTTC
D gene: TRBD1
clone size: -
V gene: TRBV5-1
J gene: TRBJ2-7

CDR3 protein: CSVGLAGAETQYF
CDR3 DNA: TGCAGCGTTGGTCTAGCGGGGGCCGAGACCCAGTACTTC
D gene: TRBD2
clone size: -
V gene: TRBV29-1
J gene: TRBJ2-5

CDR3 protein: CASSQVTGYRDQETQYF
CDR3 DNA: TGTGCCAGCAGCCAAGTGACCGGGTATCGGGACCAAGAGACCCAGTACTTC
D gene: -
clone size: -
V gene: TRBV3-1/TRBV3-2
J gene: TRBJ2-5

CDR3 protein: CASSSTTSGSHPSNF
CDR3 DNA: TGTGCCAGCAGTTCCACGACTAGCGGGAGCCACCCCTCAAACTTC
D gene: TRBD2
clone size: once
V gene: TRBV6-5
J gene: TRBJ2-7

CDR3 protein: CSAETRTSSGNTIYF
CDR3 DNA: TGCAGCGCCGAGACCCGCACTAGCTCTGGAAACACCATATATTTT
D gene: -
clone size: -
V gene: TRBV29-1
J gene: TRBJ1-3

CDR3 protein: CASSLVGYGQPQHF
CDR3 DNA: TGTGCCAGCAGCTTGGTCGGGTACGGTCAGCCCCAGCATTTT
D gene: -
clone size: -
V gene: TRBV7-2
J gene: TRBJ1-5

CDR3 protein: CASSQWRNTEAFF
CDR3 DNA: TGCGCCAGCAGCCAATGGAGGAACACTGAAGCTTTCTTT
D gene: -
clone size: -
V gene: TRBV4-1
J gene: TRBJ1-1

CDR3 protein: CASSHASGTDSNSPLHF
CDR3 DNA: TGCGCCAGCAGCCATGCAAGCGGGACGGATTCTAATTCACCCCTCCACTTT
D gene: -
clone size: -
V gene: TRBV4-3
J gene: TRBJ1-6

CDR3 protein: CAIRGTTNEKLFF
CDR3 DNA: TGTGCCATCCGCGGGACAACTAATGAAAAACTGTTTTTT
D gene: -
clone size: -
V gene: TRBV10-3
J gene: TRBJ1-4

CDR3 protein: CAWSSGGLAGVEQYF
CDR3 DNA: TGTGCCTGGAGCAGTGGGGGACTAGCGGGAGTCGAGCAGTACTTC
D gene: TRBD2
clone size: -
V gene: TRBV30
J gene: TRBJ2-7

CDR3 protein: CASSLSQGAGYTF
CDR3 DNA: TGTGCCAGCTCTCTGTCGCAGGGGGCTGGCTACACCTTC
D gene: TRBD1
clone size: -
V gene: TRBV6-5
J gene: TRBJ1-2

CDR3 protein: CASSLDLKSYRGDGYTF
CDR3 DNA: TGTGCCAGCAGCTTAGATCTCAAATCTTACAGGGGTGATGGCTACACCTTC
D gene: TRBD1
clone size: -
V gene: TRBV7-7
J gene: TRBJ1-2

CDR3 protein: CASSVGPSGGEETQYF
CDR3 DNA: TGTGCCAGCAGCGTAGGTCCTAGCGGGGGGGAAGAGACCCAGTACTTC
D gene: TRBD2
clone size: -
V gene: TRBV9
J gene: TRBJ2-5

CDR3 protein: CASSLRTGLDEQYF
CDR3 DNA: TGTGCCAGCAGTTTACGGACAGGGCTGGACGAGCAGTACTTC
D gene: TRBD1
clone size: -
V gene: TRBV6-5
J gene: TRBJ2-7

CDR3 protein: CASGPSPGPLYGYTF
CDR3 DNA: TGTGCTAGTGGTCCCTCTCCGGGACCGCTCTATGGCTACACCTTC
D gene: -
clone size: -
V gene: TRBV12-5
J gene: TRBJ1-2

CDR3 protein: CASAKGSYEQYF
CDR3 DNA: TGTGCCAGCGCCAAGGGCTCCTACGAGCAGTACTTC
D gene: -
clone size: -
V gene: TRBV25-1
J gene: TRBJ2-7

CDR3 protein: CASGQGYTGELFF
CDR3 DNA: TGTGCCAGTGGACAGGGCTACACCGGGGAGCTGTTTTTT
D gene: TRBD1
clone size: -
V gene: TRBV12-3/TRBV12-4
J gene: TRBJ2-2

CDR3 protein: CASSVQGAGNTIYF
CDR3 DNA: TGTGCCAGCAGCGTCCAGGGTGCCGGAAACACCATATATTTT
D gene: -
clone size: -
V gene: TRBV9
J gene: TRBJ1-3

CDR3 protein: CASSSVRRTRTSSPLHF
CDR3 DNA: TGTGCCAGCAGTTCGGTCCGAAGGACAAGGACATCCTCACCCCTCCACTTT
D gene: -
clone size: -
V gene: TRBV28
J gene: TRBJ1-6